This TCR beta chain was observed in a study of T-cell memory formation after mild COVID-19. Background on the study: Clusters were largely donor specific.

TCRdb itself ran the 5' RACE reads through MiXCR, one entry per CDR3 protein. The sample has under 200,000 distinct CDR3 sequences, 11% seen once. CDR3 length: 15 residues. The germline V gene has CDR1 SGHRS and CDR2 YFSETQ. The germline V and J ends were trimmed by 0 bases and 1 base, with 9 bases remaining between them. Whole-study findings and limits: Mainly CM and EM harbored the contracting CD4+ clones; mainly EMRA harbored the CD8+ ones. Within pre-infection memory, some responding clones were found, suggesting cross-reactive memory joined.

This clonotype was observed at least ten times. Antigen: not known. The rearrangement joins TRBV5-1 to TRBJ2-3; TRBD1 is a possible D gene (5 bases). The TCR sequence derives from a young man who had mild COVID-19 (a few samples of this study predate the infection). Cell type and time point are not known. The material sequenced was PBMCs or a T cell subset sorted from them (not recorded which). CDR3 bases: TGCGCCAGCAGCTTGGGATTAGGGGGCACAGATACGCAGTATTTT. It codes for CASSLGLGGTDTQYF.